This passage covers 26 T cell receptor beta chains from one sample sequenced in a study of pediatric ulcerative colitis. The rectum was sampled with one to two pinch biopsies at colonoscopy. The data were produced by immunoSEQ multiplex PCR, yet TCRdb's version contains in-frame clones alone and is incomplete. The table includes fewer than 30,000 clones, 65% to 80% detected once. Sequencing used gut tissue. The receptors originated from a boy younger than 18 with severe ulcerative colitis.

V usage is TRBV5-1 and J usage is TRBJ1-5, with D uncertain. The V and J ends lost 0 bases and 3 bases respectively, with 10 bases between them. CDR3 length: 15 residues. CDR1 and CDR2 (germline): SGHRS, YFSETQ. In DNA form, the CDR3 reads TGCGCCAGCAGCTTGGGAGGCAGCCCCAATCAGCCCCAGCATTTT. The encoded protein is CASSLGGSPNQPQHF.

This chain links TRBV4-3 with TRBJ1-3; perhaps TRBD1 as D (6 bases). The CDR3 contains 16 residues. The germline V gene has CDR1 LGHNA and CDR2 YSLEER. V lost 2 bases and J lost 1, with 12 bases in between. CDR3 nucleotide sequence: TGCGCCAGCAGCCAATCTCGAACAGGGTCTGGAAACACCATATATTTT. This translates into CASSQSRTGSGNTIYF.

DNA for the CDR3: TGTGCCAGCAGTGACTCGGCGGGAGAACCCTACAATGAGCAGTTCTTC. It codes for CASSDSAGEPYNEQFF. The rearrangement links TRBV6-4 to TRBJ2-1; 7 bases fit TRBD2. In germline, CDR1 is MRHNA, CDR2 SNTAGT. CDR3 length equals 16 residues. V shed 0 bases, J shed 2 bases, and the junction held 4 bases outside the gene matches.

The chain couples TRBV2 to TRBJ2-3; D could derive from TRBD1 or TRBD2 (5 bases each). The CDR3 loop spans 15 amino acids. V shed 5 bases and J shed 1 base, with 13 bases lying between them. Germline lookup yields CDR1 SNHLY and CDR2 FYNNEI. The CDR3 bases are TGTGCCAGCAGTTCTCGGGAAGGGGGCACAGATACGCAGTATTTT. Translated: CASSSREGGTDTQYF. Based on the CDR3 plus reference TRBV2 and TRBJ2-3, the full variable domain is EPEVTQTPSHQVTQMGQEVILRCVPISNHLYFYWYRQILGQKVEFLVSFYNNEISEKSEIFDDQFSVERPDGSNFTLKIRSTKLEDSAMYFCASSSREGGTDTQYFGPGTRLTVL.

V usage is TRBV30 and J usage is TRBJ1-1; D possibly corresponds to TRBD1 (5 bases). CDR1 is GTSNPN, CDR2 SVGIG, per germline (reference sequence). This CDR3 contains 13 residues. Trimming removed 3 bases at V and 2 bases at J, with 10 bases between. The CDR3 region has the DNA TGTGCCTGGAGGGGGCTAGGTAACACTGAAGCTTTCTTT. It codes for CAWRGLGNTEAFF.

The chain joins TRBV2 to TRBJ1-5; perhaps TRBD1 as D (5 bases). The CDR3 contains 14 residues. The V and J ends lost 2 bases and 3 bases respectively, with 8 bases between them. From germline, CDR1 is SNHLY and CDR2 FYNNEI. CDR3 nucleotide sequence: TGTGCCAGCAGTGAATTGGGACCCAATCAGCCCCAGCATTTT. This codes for CASSELGPNQPQHF.

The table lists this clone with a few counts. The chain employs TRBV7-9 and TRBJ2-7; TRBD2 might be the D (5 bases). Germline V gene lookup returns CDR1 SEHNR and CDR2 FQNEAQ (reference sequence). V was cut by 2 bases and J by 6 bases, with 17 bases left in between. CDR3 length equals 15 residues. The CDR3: CASSLSGLTKGEQYF. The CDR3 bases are TGTGCCAGCAGCTTATCAGGACTCACCAAGGGCGAGCAGTACTTC.

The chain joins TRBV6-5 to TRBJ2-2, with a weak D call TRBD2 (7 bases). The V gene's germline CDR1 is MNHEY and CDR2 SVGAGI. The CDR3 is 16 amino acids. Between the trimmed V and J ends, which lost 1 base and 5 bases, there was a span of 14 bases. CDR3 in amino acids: CASSYFSGEGTGELFF. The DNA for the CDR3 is TGTGCCAGCAGTTACTTTTCAGGGGAGGGGACCGGGGAGCTGTTTTTT.

CDR3 nucleotides: TGTGCCAGTAGTGTCGCTGCTAGCGGGACCCTATACAATGAGCAGTTCTTC. Amino acids: CASSVAASGTLYNEQFF. The V gene is TRBV19, the J gene TRBJ2-1; 9 bases map to TRBD2. CDR1 LNHDA and CDR2 SQIVND come from the germline V gene (reference sequence). This CDR3 region has 17 residues. The V gene end was trimmed by 5 bases and the J gene end by 4 bases; junction bases not matched to a gene: 12.

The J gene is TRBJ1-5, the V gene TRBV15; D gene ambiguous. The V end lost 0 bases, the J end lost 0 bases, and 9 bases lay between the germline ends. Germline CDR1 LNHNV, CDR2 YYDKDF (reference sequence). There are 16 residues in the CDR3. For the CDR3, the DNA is TGTGCCACCAGCAGAGATCGAGTCCCTAGCAATCAGCCCCAGCATTTT. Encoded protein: CATSRDRVPSNQPQHF.

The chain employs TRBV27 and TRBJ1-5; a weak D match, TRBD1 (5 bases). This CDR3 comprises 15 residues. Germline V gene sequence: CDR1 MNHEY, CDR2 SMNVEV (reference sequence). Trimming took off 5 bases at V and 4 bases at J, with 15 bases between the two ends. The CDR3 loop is CASSPFQGPNQPQHF. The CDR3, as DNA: TGTGCCAGCAGTCCATTTCAGGGCCCGAATCAGCCCCAGCATTTT.

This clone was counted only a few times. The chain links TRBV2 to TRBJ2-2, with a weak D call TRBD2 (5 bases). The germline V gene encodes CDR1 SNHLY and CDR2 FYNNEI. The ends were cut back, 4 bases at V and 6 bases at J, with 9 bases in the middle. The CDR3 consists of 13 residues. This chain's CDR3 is CASSVLVPGELFF. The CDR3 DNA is TGTGCCAGCAGTGTACTAGTTCCCGGGGAGCTGTTTTTT.

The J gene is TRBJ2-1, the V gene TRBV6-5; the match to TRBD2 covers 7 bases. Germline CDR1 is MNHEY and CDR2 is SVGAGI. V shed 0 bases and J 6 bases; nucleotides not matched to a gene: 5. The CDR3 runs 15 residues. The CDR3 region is CASSYSSGLPNEQFF. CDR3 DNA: TGTGCCAGCAGTTACTCTAGCGGGCTTCCCAATGAGCAGTTCTTC.

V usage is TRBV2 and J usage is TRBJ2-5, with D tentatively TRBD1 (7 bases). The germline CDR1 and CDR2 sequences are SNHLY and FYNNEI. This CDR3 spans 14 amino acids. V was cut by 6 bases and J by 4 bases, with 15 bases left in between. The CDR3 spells CASSQRQGGETQYF. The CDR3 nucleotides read TGTGCCAGCAGCCAACGCCAGGGGGGAGAGACCCAGTACTTC.

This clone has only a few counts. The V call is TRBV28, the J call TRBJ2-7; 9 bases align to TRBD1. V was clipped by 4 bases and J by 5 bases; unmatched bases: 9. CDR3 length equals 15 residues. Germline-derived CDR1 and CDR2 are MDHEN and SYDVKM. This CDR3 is CASSSPGTGYHEQYF. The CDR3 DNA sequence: TGTGCCAGCAGTTCTCCCGGGACAGGGTACCACGAGCAGTACTTC.

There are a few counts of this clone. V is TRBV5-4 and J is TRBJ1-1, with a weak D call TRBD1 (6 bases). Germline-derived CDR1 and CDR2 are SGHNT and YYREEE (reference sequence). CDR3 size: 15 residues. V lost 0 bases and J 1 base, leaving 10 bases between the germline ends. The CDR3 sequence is CASSLGGAQNTEAFF. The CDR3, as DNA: TGTGCCAGCAGCTTGGGGGGGGCCCAGAACACTGAAGCTTTCTTT.

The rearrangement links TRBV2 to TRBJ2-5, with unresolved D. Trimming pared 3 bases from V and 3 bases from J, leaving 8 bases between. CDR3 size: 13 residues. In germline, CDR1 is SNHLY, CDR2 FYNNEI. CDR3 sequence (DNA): TGTGCCAGCAGTGAGAACGGAAAAGAGACCCAGTACTTC. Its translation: CASSENGKETQYF. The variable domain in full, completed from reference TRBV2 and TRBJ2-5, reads EPEVTQTPSHQVTQMGQEVILRCVPISNHLYFYWYRQILGQKVEFLVSFYNNEISEKSEIFDDQFSVERPDGSNFTLKIRSTKLEDSAMYFCASSENGKETQYFGPGTRLLVL.

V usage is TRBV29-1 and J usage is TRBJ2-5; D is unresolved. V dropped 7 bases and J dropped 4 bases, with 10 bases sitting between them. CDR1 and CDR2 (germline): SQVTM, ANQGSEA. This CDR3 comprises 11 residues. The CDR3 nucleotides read TGCAGCGCCCAGATAAGAGAGACCCAGTACTTC. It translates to CSAQIRETQYF.

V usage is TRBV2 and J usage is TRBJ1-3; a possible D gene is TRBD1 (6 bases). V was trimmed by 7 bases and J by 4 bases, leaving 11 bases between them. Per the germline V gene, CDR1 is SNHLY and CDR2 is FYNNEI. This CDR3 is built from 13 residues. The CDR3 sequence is CASNGGLGNTIYF. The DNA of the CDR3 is TGTGCCAGCAACGGGGGGCTCGGAAACACCATATATTTT. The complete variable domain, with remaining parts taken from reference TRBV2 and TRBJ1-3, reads EPEVTQTPSHQVTQMGQEVILRCVPISNHLYFYWYRQILGQKVEFLVSFYNNEISEKSEIFDDQFSVERPDGSNFTLKIRSTKLEDSAMYFCASNGGLGNTIYFGEGSWLTVV.

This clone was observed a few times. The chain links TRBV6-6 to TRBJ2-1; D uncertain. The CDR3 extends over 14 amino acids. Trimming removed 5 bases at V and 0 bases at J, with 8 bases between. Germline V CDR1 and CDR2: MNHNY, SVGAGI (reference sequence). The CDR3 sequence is CASSPESSYNEQFF. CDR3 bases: TGTGCCAGCAGTCCGGAGAGCTCCTACAATGAGCAGTTCTTC.

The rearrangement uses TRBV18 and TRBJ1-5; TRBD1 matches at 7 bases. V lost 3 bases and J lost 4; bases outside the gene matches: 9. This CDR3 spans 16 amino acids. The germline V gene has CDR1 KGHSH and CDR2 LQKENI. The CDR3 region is CASSPGSRGENQPQHF. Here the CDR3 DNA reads TGTGCCAGCTCACCTGGGTCCAGGGGGGAGAATCAGCCCCAGCATTTT.

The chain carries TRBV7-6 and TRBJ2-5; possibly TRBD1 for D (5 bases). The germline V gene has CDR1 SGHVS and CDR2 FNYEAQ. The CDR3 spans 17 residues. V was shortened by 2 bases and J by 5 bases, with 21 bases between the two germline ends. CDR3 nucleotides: TGTGCCAGCAGCTTACAGGGTTTAAAATTTAGTGGGGAGACCCAGTACTTC. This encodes CASSLQGLKFSGETQYF.

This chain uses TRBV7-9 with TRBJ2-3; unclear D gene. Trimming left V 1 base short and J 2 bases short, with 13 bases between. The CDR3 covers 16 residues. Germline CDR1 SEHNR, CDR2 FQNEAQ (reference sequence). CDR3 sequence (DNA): TGTGCCAGCAGCTTAGGGATCTCGCGGAACACAGATACGCAGTATTTT. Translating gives CASSLGISRNTDTQYF.

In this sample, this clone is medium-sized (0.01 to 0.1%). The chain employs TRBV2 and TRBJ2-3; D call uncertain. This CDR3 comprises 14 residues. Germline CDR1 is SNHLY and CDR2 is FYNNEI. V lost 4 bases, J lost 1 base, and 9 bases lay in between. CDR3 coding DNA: TGTGCCAGCAGTGGACCCGGCCGCACAGATACGCAGTATTTT. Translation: CASSGPGRTDTQYF.

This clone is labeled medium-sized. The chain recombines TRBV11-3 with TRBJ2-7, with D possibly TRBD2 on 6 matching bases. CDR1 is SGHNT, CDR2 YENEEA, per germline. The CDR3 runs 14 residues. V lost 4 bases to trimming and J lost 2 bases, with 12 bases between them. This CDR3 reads CASSSSVSPYEQYF. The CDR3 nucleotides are TGTGCCAGCAGCTCTAGCGTTTCTCCCTACGAGCAGTACTTC.

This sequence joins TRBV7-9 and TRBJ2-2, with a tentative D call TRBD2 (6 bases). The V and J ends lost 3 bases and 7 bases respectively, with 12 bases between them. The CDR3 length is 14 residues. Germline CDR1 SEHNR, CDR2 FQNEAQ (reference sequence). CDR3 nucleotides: TGTGCCAGCAGCTTTGGGCGGGATGTCGGGGAGCTGTTTTTT. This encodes CASSFGRDVGELFF.